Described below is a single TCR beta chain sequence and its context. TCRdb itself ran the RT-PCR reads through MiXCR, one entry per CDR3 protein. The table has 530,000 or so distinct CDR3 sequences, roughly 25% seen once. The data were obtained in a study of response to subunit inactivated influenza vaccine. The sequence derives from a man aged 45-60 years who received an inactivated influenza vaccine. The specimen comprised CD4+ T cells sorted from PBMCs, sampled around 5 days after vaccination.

The CDR3 DNA follows: TGTGCCAGCAGCCGGGGCCAGGGCAACATTCAAGAGACCCAGTACTTC. It encodes CASSRGQGNIQETQYF. The chain joins TRBV7-6 to TRBJ2-5, with D possibly called TRBD1 or TRBD2 (5 bases each). Germline CDR1 SGHVS, CDR2 FNYEAQ. Trimming took off 5 bases at V and 2 bases at J, with 18 bases between the two ends. The CDR3 consists of 16 residues.